The 8 T cell receptor beta chains reported below all come from one sample, sequenced in a study of identifying expanded T cells in peripheral blood. Sequenced by immunoSEQ multiplex PCR; TCRdb stores in-frame clones only, minus some. This table holds around 90,000 clones, approximately 90% found once. The sample was blood. These receptors were obtained from a person aged 18 to 70 in good health.

V and J are TRBV5-3 and TRBJ1-1; tentatively, D is TRBD1 (5 bases). TRBV5-3 is filed as an ORF, its function uncertain. The CDR3 extends over 14 amino acids. The germline V and J ends were trimmed by 0 bases and 3 bases, with 9 bases remaining between them. DNA for the CDR3: TGTGCCAGAAGCTTGGCCGGGGGGGACACTGAAGCTTTCTTT. This codes for CARSLAGGDTEAFF.

Turning to this clone: This same CDR3 is encoded by further DNA sequences in the sample. This sequence joins TRBV6-4 and TRBJ2-6; D is undetermined. CDR3 length: 15 residues. The V gene's germline CDR1 is MRHNA and CDR2 SNTAGT. The germline V and J ends were trimmed by 0 bases and 0 bases, with 3 bases remaining between them. This chain's CDR3 is CASSDSRSGANVLTF. The CDR3 DNA follows: TGTGCCAGCAGTGACTCCCGCTCTGGGGCCAACGTCCTGACTTTC.

The CDR3 coding sequence is TGTGCCAGCAGTGTCCCTAGCGGGAGGTACAATGAGCAGTTCTTC. As protein: CASSVPSGRYNEQFF. The chain employs TRBV2 and TRBJ2-1; 11 bases align to TRBD2. Germline trimming cut 4 bases from V and 4 bases from J; bases unmatched to any gene: 3. The CDR3 consists of 15 residues. Per germline, CDR1 SNHLY and CDR2 FYNNEI.

The count of this clone is one. The chain joins TRBV6-5 to TRBJ2-3; 8 bases map to TRBD1. The CDR3 has 14 residues. With 7 bases clipped from V and 4 bases from J, the junction kept 7 bases outside the gene matches. From germline, CDR1 is MNHEY and CDR2 SVGAGI. As DNA, the CDR3 is TGTGCCAGCACCGGTACAGGGGGTTCAGATACGCAGTATTTT. It yields the protein CASTGTGGSDTQYF.

The chain uses TRBV18 and TRBJ1-1, with D possibly being TRBD1 (6 bases). The germline V gene encodes CDR1 KGHSH and CDR2 LQKENI. The CDR3 totals 19 residues. Trimming removed 5 bases at V and 3 bases at J, with 28 bases between. In DNA, the CDR3 is TGTGCCAGCTCAGTTTCCGCGAGGGACATCCCATCAGGGCACACTGAAGCTTTCTTT. Its protein product is CASSVSARDIPSGHTEAFF.

This clone was counted between two and nine times. This specimen includes other DNA sequences encoding the same CDR3. The chain couples TRBV2 to TRBJ2-7, with D maybe TRBD1 (6 bases). Germline CDR1 SNHLY, CDR2 FYNNEI. With 5 bases removed from V and 4 bases from J, the gap between germline ends came to 9 bases. The CDR3 is 12 residues long. CDR3 in DNA: TGTGCCAGCAGTCGAACAGGGTACGAGCAGTACTTC. Its translation is CASSRTGYEQYF. The whole variable domain, remainder taken from reference TRBV2 and TRBJ2-7, is EPEVTQTPSHQVTQMGQEVILRCVPISNHLYFYWYRQILGQKVEFLVSFYNNEISEKSEIFDDQFSVERPDGSNFTLKIRSTKLEDSAMYFCASSRTGYEQYFGPGTRLTVT.

V usage is TRBV5-6 and J usage is TRBJ2-7; unclear D gene. Trimming removed 3 bases at V and 1 base at J, with 8 bases between. CDR3 size: 13 residues. Germline V gene lookup returns CDR1 SGHDT and CDR2 YYEEEE. In nucleotides, the CDR3 is TGTGCCAGCAGCTCGTTCCCATCCTACGAGCAGTACTTC. Protein: CASSSFPSYEQYF.

This sequence joins TRBV9 and TRBJ2-1; D possibly corresponds to TRBD1 (6 bases). The CDR3 is 13 residues long. V lost 0 bases, J lost 9 bases, and 10 bases lay in between. Per germline, CDR1 SGDLS and CDR2 YYNGEE. In DNA form, the CDR3 reads TGTGCCAGCAGCGTAGAGGGACACGGTGAGCAGTTCTTC. Its translation is CASSVEGHGEQFF.